What follows are 19 T cell receptor beta chains derived from one specimen sequenced in a study of T cells after yellow fever vaccination. From the 5' RACE reads, TCRdb called clonotypes with MiXCR, one entry per CDR3 protein. The data show about 330,000 distinct CDR3 sequences, roughly 8.6% seen once. The specimen comprised PBMCs, sampled about 49 days after the first yellow fever vaccination. These receptors all stem from a man between 18 and 29 years old who received the YFV17D yellow fever vaccine.

This clonotype was recorded many times. This chain connects TRBV5-1 to TRBJ2-1, with 13 bases fitting TRBD2. The junction had 5 bases not matched to a gene; V was cut back by 4 bases and J by 4 bases. Looked up from germline, CDR1 is SGHRS and CDR2 is YFSETQ. This CDR3 region has 16 residues. The CDR3 DNA reads as TGCGCCAGCAGCCAGGGACTAGCGGGGAATTACAATGAGCAGTTCTTC. Its translation is CASSQGLAGNYNEQFF.

The sample holds many counts of this clonotype. The V call is TRBV4-2, the J call TRBJ2-7, with 8 bases aligning to TRBD1. The V segment lost 4 bases and the J segment 2 bases; nucleotides outside the gene matches: 7. There are 15 residues in the CDR3. Germline CDR1 reads LGHNA; CDR2 reads YNFKEQ. The CDR3 DNA reads as TGTGCCAGCAGCCTGACTACCAGGGGGCCCTACGAGCAGTACTTC. Translated, it gives CASSLTTRGPYEQYF.

The chain employs TRBV29-1 and TRBJ1-2, with 7 bases fitting TRBD1. The J segment lost 8 bases and the V segment lost 7 bases, leaving 10 bases of the junction unmatched. The CDR3 is 12 amino acids. Germline-derived CDR1 and CDR2 are SQVTM and ANQGSEA. CDR3 protein: CSAERQGEGYTF. The CDR3 nucleotides are TGCAGCGCAGAGAGACAGGGCGAAGGCTACACCTTC. Together with reference TRBV29-1 and TRBJ1-2, the CDR3 gives the full variable domain: SAVISQKPSRDICQRGTSLTIQCQVDSQVTMMFWYRQQPGQSLTLIATANQGSEATYESGFVIDKFPISRPNLTFSTLTVSNMSPEDSSIYLCSAERQGEGYTFGSGTRLTVV.

The chain carries TRBV5-1 and TRBJ1-2, with 10 bases lining up with TRBD1. The V gene end was trimmed by 6 bases and the J gene end by 7 bases; junction bases not matched to a gene: 9. Germline CDR1 and CDR2: SGHRS and YFSETQ. This CDR3 comprises 14 residues. CDR3: CASTPGQGLGGYTF. CDR3 DNA sequence: TGCGCCAGCACCCCGGGACAGGGGTTGGGTGGCTACACCTTC.

This clonotype was observed a handful of times. This chain connects TRBV12-3 or TRBV12-4 to TRBJ1-1, with TRBD1 as a possible D gene (6 bases). V shed 6 bases and J shed 5 bases, with 19 bases lying between them. The CDR3 runs 15 residues. This CDR3 reads CASRFDRSPITEAFF. CDR3 DNA: TGTGCCAGCAGGTTTGACAGGTCCCCTATTACTGAAGCTTTCTTT.

V usage is TRBV6-5 and J usage is TRBJ1-1, with D perhaps matching TRBD1 (5 bases). The CDR3 is made up of 15 amino acids. Trimming removed 2 bases at V and 4 bases at J, with 14 bases between. Germline lookup yields CDR1 MNHEY and CDR2 SVGAGI. CDR3 DNA: TGTGCCAGCAGTTACGGGGGGTGGGTGTGCACTGAAGCTTTCTTT. Amino acids: CASSYGGWVCTEAFF.

This clonotype was seen ten or more times. The chain couples TRBV7-3 to TRBJ2-1; D not certain. This CDR3 is built from 14 residues. CDR1 and CDR2 from the germline V gene are SGHTA and FQGTGA. V was clipped by 4 bases and J by 1 base, with 8 bases between them. The DNA of the CDR3 is TGTGCCAGCAGCTCGGGCGGTTCCTACAATGAGCAGTTCTTC. Translating gives CASSSGGSYNEQFF.

This clonotype showed up just a few times. The chain links TRBV6-2 or TRBV6-3 to TRBJ2-7, with D possibly matching TRBD1 (6 bases). Trimming removed 4 bases at V and 6 bases at J, with 13 bases between. Germline CDR1 and CDR2: MNHEY and SVGEGT. The CDR3 extends over 13 amino acids. Written as DNA, the CDR3 is TGTGCCAGCAGTTCGACTACAGGGCTCGAGCAGTACGTC. It specifies CASSSTTGLEQYV.

This clonotype was detected only a few times. The genes are TRBV11-2 and TRBJ2-3, with 9 bases identical to TRBD1. V lost 4 bases, J lost 0 bases, and 8 bases stayed unmatched. This CDR3 comprises 17 residues. Germline-derived CDR1 and CDR2 are SGHAT and FQNNGV. CDR3 amino acids: CASSSGTGFTSTDTQYF. The CDR3 DNA sequence: TGTGCCAGCAGCTCCGGGACAGGGTTTACTAGCACAGATACGCAGTATTTT.

The chain joins TRBV25-1 to TRBJ1-2; unclear D gene. Germline-derived CDR1 and CDR2 are MGHDK and SYGVNS. The CDR3 is 13 amino acids. Trimming took off 6 bases at V and 9 bases at J, with 17 bases between the two ends. This chain's CDR3 is CASSPGLHCCYTF. The CDR3 DNA reads as TGTGCCAGCAGCCCCGGGCTCCACTGCTGCTACACCTTC.

The chain joins TRBV6-5 to TRBJ1-6; D not resolved. The CDR3 covers 14 residues. CDR1 and CDR2 (germline): MNHEY, SVGAGI. V was shortened by 1 base and J by 6 bases, with 7 bases between the two germline ends. This CDR3 is CASSYWSTNSPLHF. The CDR3 DNA reads TGTGCCAGCAGTTACTGGTCCACTAATTCACCCCTCCACTTT.

This clonotype showed up many times. This sequence joins TRBV4-2 and TRBJ1-4; 11 positions match TRBD1. Looked up from germline, CDR1 is LGHNA and CDR2 is YNFKEQ. CDR3 length equals 16 residues. V shed 0 bases, J shed 7 bases, and the junction held 4 bases outside the gene matches. Here the CDR3 DNA reads TGTGCCAGCAGCCAAGATCGGGACAGGGGGAGTGAAAAACTGTTTTTT. Translating it yields CASSQDRDRGSEKLFF.

This rearrangement joins TRBV29-1 to TRBJ2-7, with a tentative D call TRBD2 (6 bases). The CDR3 runs to 13 residues. Germline V gives CDR1 SQVTM, CDR2 ANQGSEA. V shed 1 base and J shed 9 bases, with 16 bases lying between them. CDR3 amino acids: CSVEGGNFIGQYF. The CDR3 DNA sequence: TGCAGCGTTGAAGGCGGGAACTTTATCGGGCAGTACTTC.

In its sample, this clonotype was seen a few times. Here the CDR3 reads CASSHRTGYEKLFF. Here the CDR3 DNA reads TGCGCCAGCAGCCACAGGACAGGGTATGAAAAACTGTTTTTT. The chain employs TRBV4-3 and TRBJ1-4; 8 nucleotides line up with TRBD1. The CDR3 spans 14 residues. V shed 3 bases, J shed 6 bases, and the junction held 3 bases outside the gene matches. Germline V gives CDR1 LGHNA, CDR2 YSLEER.

This chain connects TRBV3-1 to TRBJ2-1, with TRBD2 matching over 10 bases. The germline V gene has CDR1 LGHDT and CDR2 YNNKEL (reference sequence). After removal of 7 bases from V and 3 bases from J, the junction contained 12 bases not matched to a gene. CDR3 length: 17 residues. The CDR3 DNA sequence: TGTGCCAGCACCCAGGGTAGCGGGGGGCCTAACTACAATGAGCAGTTCTTC. It translates to CASTQGSGGPNYNEQFF.

Many counts were recorded for this clonotype. The chain links TRBV5-1 to TRBJ1-1; no definite D call. Looked up from germline, CDR1 is SGHRS and CDR2 is YFSETQ. The CDR3 is 12 residues long. Between the trimmed V and J ends, which lost 4 bases and 8 bases, there was a span of 12 bases. The chain's CDR3 is CASSPQGLEAFF. The CDR3 coding sequence is TGCGCCAGCAGCCCGCAAGGGCTGGAAGCTTTCTTT.

This clonotype was picked up a small number of times. This chain connects TRBV20-1 to TRBJ2-5, with 7 bases that match TRBD1. Germline V gives CDR1 DFQATT, CDR2 SNEGSKA (reference sequence). The CDR3 runs 16 residues. V shed 2 bases and J 5 bases; nucleotides not matched to a gene: 14. The CDR3 DNA is TGCAGTGCTAGAACCCACGGAACAGGGGATTTGGAGACCCAGTACTTC. Amino acid sequence: CSARTHGTGDLETQYF.

The chain carries TRBV12-3 or TRBV12-4 and TRBJ2-1; TRBD1 agrees at 8 bases. The CDR3 sequence is 15 residues long. The J segment lost 8 bases and the V segment lost 3 bases, leaving 9 bases of the junction unmatched. CDR3 sequence reads: CASSFIRGLEHEQFF. The CDR3 nucleotides are TGTGCCAGCAGTTTTATCAGGGGGCTTGAGCATGAGCAGTTCTTC.

This clonotype was counted ten times or more. The chain has TRBV4-2 and TRBJ2-3, with D unresolved. The CDR3 contains 16 residues. From germline, CDR1 is LGHNA and CDR2 YNFKEQ. V lost 0 bases and J lost 2, with 12 bases in between. CDR3 nucleotide sequence: TGTGCCAGCAGCCAAGACTACGCCCGGCCCACAGATACGCAGTATTTT. Its protein is CASSQDYARPTDTQYF.